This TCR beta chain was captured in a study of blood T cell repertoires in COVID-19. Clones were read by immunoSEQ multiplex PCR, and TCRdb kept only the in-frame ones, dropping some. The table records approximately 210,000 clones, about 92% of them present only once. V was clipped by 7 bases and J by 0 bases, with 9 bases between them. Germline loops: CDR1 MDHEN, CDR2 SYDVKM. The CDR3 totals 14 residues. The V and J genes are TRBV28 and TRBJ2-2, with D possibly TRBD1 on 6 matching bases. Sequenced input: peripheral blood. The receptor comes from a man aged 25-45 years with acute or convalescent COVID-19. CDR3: CASKTGPNTGELFF. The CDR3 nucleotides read TGTGCCAGCAAGACAGGACCGAACACCGGGGAGCTGTTTTTT.